The clone carrying this TCR beta chain occurred a few times. This entry is derived from a study of blood T cell repertoires in COVID-19. Study as a whole: PBMCs, B-cell-depleted T cells, or T cells were the source of the cDNA or gDNA that made up the material.

Authors' methods: Scientists estimated how many nucleated cells there were by amplifying reference gene primers. Measured with immunoSEQ multiplex PCR; TCRdb has only the in-frame clones, and not every one. The V and J calls and the clone size are those of that table, but D and trimming were determined from the DNA. The sample gives approximately 140,000 clones, roughly 80% of which show up once; about 7% is in the top ten. Germline V gene sequence: CDR1 ENHRY, CDR2 SYGVKD. This CDR3 spans 15 amino acids. V was clipped by 2 bases and J by 1 base, with 9 bases between them. This rearrangement joins TRBV10-3 to TRBJ1-5, with D hard to call. The clonotype comes from a human donor in a cohort sampled during active COVID-19. The sample consisted of peripheral blood. The CDR3 is CAISERQASNQPQHF. The CDR3 region has the DNA TGTGCCATCAGTGAGCGTCAGGCGAGCAATCAGCCCCAGCATTTT.